This record concerns one T cell receptor beta chain sequence. Its cognate antigen is unknown. Time point defined: pre-sensitization, week 0. The treatment here: therapeutic diphenylcyclopropenone sensitization with weekly scalp DPC. The sample comes from a study of human T cells and chemical hapten exposure. General study results and limits: Significantly more large CDR3 similarity clusters were formed by expanded TCRs than by controls.

The CDR3 totals 15 residues. The V and J ends lost 4 bases and 8 bases respectively, with 19 bases between them. Germline V gene lookup returns CDR1 SGHNT and CDR2 YYREEE (reference sequence). TCRdb used MiXCR to reprocess the RACE reads, holding one entry per CDR3 protein. Of some 400,000 distinct CDR3 sequences listed, 4.5% to 5.5% were seen once; the top ten hold 2.6%. V usage is TRBV5-4 and J usage is TRBJ1-3; maybe TRBD1 (6 bases). This clonotype was obtained from a woman in her forties or fifties with alopecia areata. Some clones in this sample may be carry-over from other donors' samples. The input for sequencing was whole blood, taken in connection with sensitization to the hapten diphenylcyclopropenone (DPC). The CDR3 protein is CASSPRMGARDTIYF. The CDR3 nucleotides are TGTGCCAGCAGCCCCAGGATGGGGGCGCGTGACACCATATATTTT. The full variable domain, in which reference TRBV5-4 and TRBJ1-3 provide the parts outside the CDR3, is ETGVTQSPTHLIKTRGQQVTLRCSSQSGHNTVSWYQQALGQGPQFIFQYYREEENGRGNFPPRFSGLQFPNYSSELNVNALELDDSALYLCASSPRMGARDTIYFGEGSWLTVV.